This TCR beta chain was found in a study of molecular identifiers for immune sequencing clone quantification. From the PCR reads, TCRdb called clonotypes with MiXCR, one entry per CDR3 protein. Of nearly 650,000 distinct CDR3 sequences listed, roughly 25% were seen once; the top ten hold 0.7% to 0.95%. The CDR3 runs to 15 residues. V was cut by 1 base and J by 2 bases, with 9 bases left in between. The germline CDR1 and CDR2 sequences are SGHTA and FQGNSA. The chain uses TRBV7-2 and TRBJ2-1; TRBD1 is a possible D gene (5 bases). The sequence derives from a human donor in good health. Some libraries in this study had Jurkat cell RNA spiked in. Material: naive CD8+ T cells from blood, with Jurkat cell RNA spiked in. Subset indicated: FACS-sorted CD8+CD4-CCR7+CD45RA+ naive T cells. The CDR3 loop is CASSLEKGAYNEQFF. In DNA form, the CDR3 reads TGTGCCAGCAGCTTAGAAAAAGGGGCCTACAATGAGCAGTTCTTC.